The sequence of this T cell receptor (beta chain) was determined in a study of regulatory T cells in long-lasting Graves disease. Sample time point: newly diagnosed GD, antithyroid drugs for less than 3 months. PBMCs provided the RNA from which the TCR library was made. Library construction for TCR beta used iRepertoire HTBI primers and Arm-PCR of CDR3 regions. Via MiXCR, TCRdb re-called the multiplex PCR reads, giving one row per CDR3 protein. The sample has fewer than 450,000 distinct CDR3 sequences, over 14% seen once. This clonotype was picked up many times. With V trimmed by 5 bases and J by 4 bases, 11 bases remained unmatched. The CDR3 covers 15 residues. Germline V gene sequence: CDR1 SGHAT, CDR2 FQDESV (reference sequence). The same data also went into a second study, on T cells in Graves' hyperthyroidism and ophthalmopathy.

The chain uses TRBV11-1 and TRBJ2-7; 7 nucleotides match TRBD1. The sample consisted of peripheral blood mononuclear cells (PBMCs), taken at new diagnosis, from a patient treated with antithyroid drugs. This clonotype was sampled from a woman aged 40 to 49 with Graves disease. CDR3 coding DNA: TGTGCCAGCAGCCCTCTGACAGGGAAACTATACGAGCAGTACTTC. Translation gives CASSPLTGKLYEQYF.